These T cell receptor beta chains were read from a single sample in a study of neurological immune-mediated disorders. Using its own MiXCR run on the 5' RACE reads, TCRdb lists one record per CDR3 protein. The table lists 81,000 or so distinct CDR3 sequences, roughly 13% of them singletons. The sample was PBMCs. The receptors derive from a female donor with HTLV-1-associated myelopathy (HAM/TSP). Both conserved end residues are trimmed from each CDR3. Size is stated for part of the rows, as once, few or many counts, or as a class when the clone is expanded.

v_gene	j_gene	abundance	CDR3aa
TRBV7-8	TRBJ1-2	many	ASSLGAAGGSEGYT
TRBV27	TRBJ2-2	many	ASSFLSHTGELF
TRBV24-1	TRBJ2-1	many	ATGDRGNEQF
TRBV29-1	TRBJ2-1	few	SVGQGADNEQF
TRBV5-1	TRBJ2-7	many	ASSPVWTGDEQY
TRBV19	TRBJ2-5	NA	ATGQGSETQY
TRBV5-6	TRBJ2-7	many	ASSLDASGGNEQY
TRBV25-1	TRBJ1-2	many	ATQTGQRGYT
TRBV7-2	TRBJ1-2	NA	ASSSWRSYGYT
TRBV5-1	TRBJ1-1	many	ASSLAAGKTEAF
TRBV20-1	TRBJ2-2	many	SARGTGELF
TRBV7-9	TRBJ2-7	many	ASSLDRFPRGEQY
TRBV6-2/TRBV6-3	TRBJ2-5	many	ASSNPRGRGRETQY
TRBV7-2	TRBJ1-1	NA	ASSLIVGAF
TRBV4-1	TRBJ2-1	NA	ASSVGTDPYNEQF
TRBV20-1	TRBJ2-3	many	SAPLGLLAGATDTQY
TRBV5-1	TRBJ2-2	many	ASSLVAPANTGELF
TRBV20-1	TRBJ1-4	many	SASEGANEKLF
TRBV20-1	TRBJ2-7	medium-sized	SASLGGENEQY
TRBV5-1	TRBJ1-6	many	ASTVDRAANSPLH
TRBV28	TRBJ2-5	many	ASSFQTPLRAQETQY
TRBV4-1	TRBJ2-2	many	ASSHKTGGETGELF
TRBV7-9	TRBJ2-7	few	ASSLAAGQDEQY
TRBV27	TRBJ2-7	many	ASSPTGGRFYEQY
TRBV5-1	TRBJ1-2	many	ASSLDLRTKEYGYT
TRBV4-1	TRBJ2-7	many	ASNSPWQSREQY
TRBV6-6	TRBJ1-2	many	ASSTPGQVLLGYGYT
TRBV12-3/TRBV12-4	TRBJ2-1	many	ASSIRTGGVYNEQF
TRBV10-3	TRBJ2-5	many	AIKDSFQETQY
TRBV2	TRBJ2-3	many	ASSDRGEWDTDTQY
TRBV5-1	TRBJ1-2	many	ASSLNWDGKGRYT
TRBV5-5	TRBJ2-5	many	ASSFVGRGETQY
TRBV20-1	TRBJ2-7	many	SARERTGSSYEQY
TRBV5-1	TRBJ1-2	many	ASSFRSTGVFA
TRBV12-5	TRBJ2-1	many	ASGLALGNEQF
TRBV29-1	TRBJ2-3	many	SVATDSTDTQY
TRBV5-5	TRBJ2-2	NA	ASSPYGGGNTGELF
TRBV20-1	TRBJ2-1	many	SATSGTYNEQF
TRBV5-1	TRBJ2-7	many	ASSNGGGGYEQY
TRBV5-1	TRBJ2-2	NA	ASSIQGGGTGELF
TRBV5-1	TRBJ2-6	many	ASSPLDGTVGANVLT
TRBV9	TRBJ2-3	many	ASSAGVADTQY
TRBV5-6	TRBJ2-1	few	ASSLASGVYNEQF
TRBV4-1	TRBJ2-2	few	ASSQGLAPRAGELF
TRBV5-1	TRBJ2-2	many	ASNLAGTNTGELF
TRBV9	TRBJ2-3	many	ASSVGAPTDTQY
TRBV4-1	TRBJ2-7	many	ASSQKGTEPYEQY
TRBV4-2	TRBJ2-1	many	ASSQTPAGTYNEQF
TRBV9	TRBJ1-1	many	ASSVMNQANTEAF
TRBV7-2	TRBJ2-2	NA	ASSFGLGYKTLGELF
TRBV7-2	TRBJ2-3	many	ASSLTLLAGGGSDTQY
TRBV5-1	TRBJ2-7	many	ASSLGGINYYEQY
TRBV3-2	TRBJ2-7	many	ASSQEGRNKY
TRBV5-1	TRBJ2-7	many	ASSTNREQY
TRBV5-1	TRBJ1-1	many	ASSRLGGHTEAF